This T cell receptor beta chain was sequenced in a study of blood T cells in healthy people across ages. V lost 3 bases, J lost 7 bases, and 9 bases stayed unmatched. The germline gives CDR1 MGHRA, CDR2 YSYEKL. There are 15 residues in the CDR3. It was with a sample-barcoded 5' primer and a J-beta primer mix that a second PCR of roughly 7 to 12 cycles was run. Every cDNA was tagged by a template-switch adaptor with 12 random nucleotides. TCRdb reanalysed the 5' RACE reads using MiXCR and keeps one entry per CDR3 protein. In the table there are roughly 730,000 distinct CDR3 sequences, just over 55% of which are singletons. With regard to this clonotype: Its antigen remains unknown.

Study-wide findings and caveats: A strong correlation was found between TCR beta diversity and the percentage of naive T cells.

Total RNA extraction produced at least 5.5 micrograms (per sample) for the study. Input material: blood. This receptor was identified in a man in his forties or fifties in good health. J is TRBJ2-1 and V is TRBV4-1, with 7 bases lining up with TRBD2. CDR3 amino acids: CASSQNGLERNEQFF. The CDR3 DNA is TGCGCCAGCAGCCAGAATGGACTAGAGAGGAATGAGCAGTTCTTC.